The present TCR beta chain was sequenced within a study of regulatory T cells in long-lasting Graves disease. Arm-PCR with iRepertoire HTBI primers amplified the CDR3 regions for these TCR beta libraries. TCRdb re-derived calls from the multiplex PCR reads in MiXCR, one entry per CDR3 protein. In the table there are 300,000 to 400,000 distinct CDR3 sequences, 16% of which are singletons. This clonotype was seen many times. Sample time point: newly diagnosed GD, antithyroid drugs for less than 3 months. Scientists built the TCR library using RNA that was extracted from PBMCs. Germline CDR1 is SGHTA and CDR2 is FQGNSA. The V end lost 5 bases, the J end lost 7 bases, and 18 bases lay between the germline ends. The CDR3 contains 14 residues. The sample was also reused in another study, on T cells in Graves' hyperthyroidism and ophthalmopathy. In that study: Stable Graves' hyperthyroidism meant no ophthalmopathy progression within 18 months. On the basis of clinical symptoms, serum thyroxine and TRAb, thyroid ultrasound and orbital computed tomography, diagnoses were made.

The V and J genes are TRBV7-2 and TRBJ2-7; D ambiguous. The source material was peripheral blood mononuclear cells (PBMCs), sampled at new diagnosis, from a patient treated with antithyroid drugs. The source of this sequence is a man aged 35 to 55 with Graves disease. In DNA form, the CDR3 reads TGTGCCAGCAGCCTAGGCCCGAGAAGAATGGAGCAGTACTTC. This translates into CASSLGPRRMEQYF.